This T cell receptor beta chain was identified in a study of blood T cell repertoires in COVID-19. Sequenced by immunoSEQ multiplex PCR; TCRdb stores in-frame clones only, minus some. The table includes about half a million clones, 70% to 90% detected once. The TCR was taken from a human donor in a cohort sampled during active COVID-19. Sequencing used peripheral blood.

The CDR3 spells CASSKGDRGPGSYTF. For the CDR3, the DNA is TGTGCCAGCAGCAAAGGGGACAGGGGCCCGGGAAGCTACACCTTC. J is TRBJ1-2 and V is TRBV7-2, with 10 bases aligning to TRBD1. CDR1 is SGHTA and CDR2 is FQGNSA in the germline V gene. The CDR3 runs to 15 residues. J lost 9 bases, V lost 5 bases, and 12 bases had no gene match.